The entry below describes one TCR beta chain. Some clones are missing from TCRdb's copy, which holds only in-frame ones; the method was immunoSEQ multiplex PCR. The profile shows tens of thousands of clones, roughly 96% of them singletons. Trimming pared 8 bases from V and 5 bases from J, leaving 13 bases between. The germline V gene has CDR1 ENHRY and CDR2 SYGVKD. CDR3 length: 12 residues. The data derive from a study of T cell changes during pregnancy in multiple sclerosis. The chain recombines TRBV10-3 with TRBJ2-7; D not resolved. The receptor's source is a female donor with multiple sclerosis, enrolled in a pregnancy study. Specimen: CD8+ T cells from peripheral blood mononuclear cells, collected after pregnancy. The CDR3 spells CAISDGGNEQYF. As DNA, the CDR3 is TGTGCCATCTCAGACGGCGGCAACGAGCAGTACTTC.